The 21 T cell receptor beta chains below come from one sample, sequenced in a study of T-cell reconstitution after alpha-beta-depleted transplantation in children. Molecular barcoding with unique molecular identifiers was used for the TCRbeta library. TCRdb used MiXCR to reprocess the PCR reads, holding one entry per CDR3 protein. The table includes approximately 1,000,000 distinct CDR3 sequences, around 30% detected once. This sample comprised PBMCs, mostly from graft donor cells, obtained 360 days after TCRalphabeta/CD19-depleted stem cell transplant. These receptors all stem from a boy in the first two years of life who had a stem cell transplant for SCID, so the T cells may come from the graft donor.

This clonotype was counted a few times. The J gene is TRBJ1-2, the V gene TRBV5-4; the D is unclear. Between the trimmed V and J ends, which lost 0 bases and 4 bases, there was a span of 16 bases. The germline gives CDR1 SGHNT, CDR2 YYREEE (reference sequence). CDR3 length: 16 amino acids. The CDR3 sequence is CASSLDGRTRSYGYTF. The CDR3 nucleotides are TGTGCCAGCAGCTTGGATGGCAGAACTCGCTCCTATGGCTACACCTTC.

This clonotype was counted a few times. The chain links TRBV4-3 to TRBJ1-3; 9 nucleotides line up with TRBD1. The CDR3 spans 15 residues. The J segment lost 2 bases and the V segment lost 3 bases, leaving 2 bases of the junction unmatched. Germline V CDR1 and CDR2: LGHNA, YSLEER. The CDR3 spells CASSHGTGTGNTIYF. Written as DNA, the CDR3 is TGCGCCAGCAGCCACGGGACAGGGACTGGAAACACCATATATTTT.

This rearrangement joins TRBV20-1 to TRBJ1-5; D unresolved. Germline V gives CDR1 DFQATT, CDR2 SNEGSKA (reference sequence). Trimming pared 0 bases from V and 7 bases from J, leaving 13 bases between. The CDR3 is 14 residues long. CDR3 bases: TGCAGTGCTAGAGATCGTAGGGCGGGGCAGCCCCAGCATTTT. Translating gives CSARDRRAGQPQHF.

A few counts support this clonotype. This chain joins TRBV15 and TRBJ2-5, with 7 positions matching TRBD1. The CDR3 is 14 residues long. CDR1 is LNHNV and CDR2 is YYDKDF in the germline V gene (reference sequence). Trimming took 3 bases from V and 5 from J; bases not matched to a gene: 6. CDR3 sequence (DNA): TGTGCCACCAGCAGGCTGACAGGGATCGAGACCCAGTACTTC. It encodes CATSRLTGIETQYF.

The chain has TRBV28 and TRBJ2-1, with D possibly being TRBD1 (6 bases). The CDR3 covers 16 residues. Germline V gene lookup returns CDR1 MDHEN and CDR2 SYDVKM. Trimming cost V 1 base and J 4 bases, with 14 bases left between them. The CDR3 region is CASSLSGARGYNEQFF. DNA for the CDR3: TGTGCCAGCAGTTTATCCGGGGCAAGGGGGTACAATGAGCAGTTCTTC. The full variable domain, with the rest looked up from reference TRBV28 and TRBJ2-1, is DVKVTQSSRYLVKRTGEKVFLECVQDMDHENMFWYRQDPGLGLRLIYFSYDVKMKEKGDIPEGYSVSREKKERFSLILESASTNQTSMYLCASSLSGARGYNEQFFGPGTRLTVL.

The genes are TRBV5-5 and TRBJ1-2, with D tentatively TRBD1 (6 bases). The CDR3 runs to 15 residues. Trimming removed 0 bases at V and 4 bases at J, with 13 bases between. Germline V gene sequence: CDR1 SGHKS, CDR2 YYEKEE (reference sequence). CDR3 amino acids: CASSLEARGSYGYTF. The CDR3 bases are TGTGCCAGCAGCTTGGAGGCCAGGGGATCCTATGGCTACACCTTC.

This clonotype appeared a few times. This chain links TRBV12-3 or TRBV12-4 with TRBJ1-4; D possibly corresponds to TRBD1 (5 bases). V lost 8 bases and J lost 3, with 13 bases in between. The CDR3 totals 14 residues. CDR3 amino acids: CASGTEGPNEKLFF. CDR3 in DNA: TGTGCCAGCGGGACGGAGGGGCCTAATGAAAAACTGTTTTTT.

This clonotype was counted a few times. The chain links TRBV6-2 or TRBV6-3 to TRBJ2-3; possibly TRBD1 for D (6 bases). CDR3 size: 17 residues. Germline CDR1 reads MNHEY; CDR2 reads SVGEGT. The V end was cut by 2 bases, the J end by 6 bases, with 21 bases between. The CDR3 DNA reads TGTGCCAGCAGTTACCCCTCGACGAACAGGGCAGGGGATACGCAGTATTTT. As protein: CASSYPSTNRAGDTQYF.

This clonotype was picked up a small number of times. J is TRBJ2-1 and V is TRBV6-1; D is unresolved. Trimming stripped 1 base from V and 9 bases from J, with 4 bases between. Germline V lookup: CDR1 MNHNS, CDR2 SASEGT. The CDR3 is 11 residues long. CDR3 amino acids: CASSEVPEQFF. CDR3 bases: TGTGCCAGCAGTGAAGTCCCTGAGCAGTTCTTC.

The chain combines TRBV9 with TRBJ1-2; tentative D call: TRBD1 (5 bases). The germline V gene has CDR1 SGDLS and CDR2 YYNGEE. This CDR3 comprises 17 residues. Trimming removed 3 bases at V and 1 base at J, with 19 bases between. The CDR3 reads CASSAGPDVKLNYGYTF. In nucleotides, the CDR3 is TGTGCCAGCAGCGCGGGGCCAGACGTTAAACTTAACTATGGCTACACCTTC.

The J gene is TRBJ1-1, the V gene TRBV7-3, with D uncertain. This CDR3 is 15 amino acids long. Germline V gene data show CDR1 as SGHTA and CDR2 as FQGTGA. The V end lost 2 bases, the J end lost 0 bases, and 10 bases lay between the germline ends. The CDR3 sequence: CASSLSHAMNTEAFF. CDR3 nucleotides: TGTGCCAGCAGCTTATCCCATGCCATGAACACTGAAGCTTTCTTT.

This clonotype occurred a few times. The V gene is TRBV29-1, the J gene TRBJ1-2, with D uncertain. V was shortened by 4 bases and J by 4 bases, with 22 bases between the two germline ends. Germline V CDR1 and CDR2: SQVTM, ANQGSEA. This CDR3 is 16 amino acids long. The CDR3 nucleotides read TGCAGCGTTGTCTGGCCGGGGTTACCTTGGGGCTATGGCTACACCTTC. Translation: CSVVWPGLPWGYGYTF.

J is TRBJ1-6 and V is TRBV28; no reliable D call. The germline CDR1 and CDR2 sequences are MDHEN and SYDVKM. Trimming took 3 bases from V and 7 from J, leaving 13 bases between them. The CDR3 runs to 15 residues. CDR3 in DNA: TGTGCCAGCAGTTTTGCGGGGAGAAAGAATTCACCCCTCCACTTT. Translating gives CASSFAGRKNSPLHF.

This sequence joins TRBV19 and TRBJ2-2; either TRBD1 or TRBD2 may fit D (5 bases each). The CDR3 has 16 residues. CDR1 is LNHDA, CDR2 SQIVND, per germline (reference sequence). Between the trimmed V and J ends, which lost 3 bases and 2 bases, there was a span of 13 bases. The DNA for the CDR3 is TGTGCCAGTAGTATCTCGGGACGGCTAAACACCGGGGAGCTGTTTTTT. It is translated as CASSISGRLNTGELFF.

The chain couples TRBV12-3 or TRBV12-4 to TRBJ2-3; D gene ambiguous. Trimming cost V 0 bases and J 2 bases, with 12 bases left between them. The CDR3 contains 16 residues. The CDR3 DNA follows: TGTGCCAGCAGTTTAGCGCGGCTGGAGTTCACAGATACGCAGTATTTT. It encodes CASSLARLEFTDTQYF.

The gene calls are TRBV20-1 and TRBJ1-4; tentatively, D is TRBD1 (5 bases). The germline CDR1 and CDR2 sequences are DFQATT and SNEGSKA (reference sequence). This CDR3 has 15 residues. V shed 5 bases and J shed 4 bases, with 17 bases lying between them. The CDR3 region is CSAGPKGRSNEKLFF. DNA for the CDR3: TGCAGTGCTGGACCAAAGGGACGGAGTAATGAAAAACTGTTTTTT.

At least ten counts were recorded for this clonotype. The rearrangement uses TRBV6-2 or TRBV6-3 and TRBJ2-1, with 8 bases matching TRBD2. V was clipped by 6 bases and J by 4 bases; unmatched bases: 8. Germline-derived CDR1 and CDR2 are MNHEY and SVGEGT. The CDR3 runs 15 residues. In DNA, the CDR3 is TGTGCCAGCAGCCTTTGGACTAGCCAATACAATGAGCAGTTCTTC. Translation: CASSLWTSQYNEQFF.

The CDR3 DNA sequence: TGCAGTGCTAGTCCAGTTAACTATGGCTACACCTTC. Translating gives CSASPVNYGYTF. V usage is TRBV20-1 and J usage is TRBJ1-2; D is ambiguous. The CDR3 covers 12 residues. Trimming pared 3 bases from V and 1 base from J, leaving 6 bases between. CDR1 and CDR2 (germline): DFQATT, SNEGSKA (reference sequence).

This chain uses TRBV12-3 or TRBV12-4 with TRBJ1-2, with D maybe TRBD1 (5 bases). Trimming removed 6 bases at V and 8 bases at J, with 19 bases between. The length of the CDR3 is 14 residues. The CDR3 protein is CASSPGGQGEGYTF. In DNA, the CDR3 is TGTGCCAGCAGCCCCGGCGGTCAGGGAGAAGGCTACACCTTC.

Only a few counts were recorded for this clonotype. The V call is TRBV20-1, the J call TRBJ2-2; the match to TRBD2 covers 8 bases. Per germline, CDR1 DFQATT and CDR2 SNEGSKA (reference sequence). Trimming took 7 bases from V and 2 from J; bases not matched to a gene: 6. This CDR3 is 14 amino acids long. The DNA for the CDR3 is TGCAGTGTTAAGCGGGGGACCAACACCGGGGAGCTGTTTTTT. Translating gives CSVKRGTNTGELFF.

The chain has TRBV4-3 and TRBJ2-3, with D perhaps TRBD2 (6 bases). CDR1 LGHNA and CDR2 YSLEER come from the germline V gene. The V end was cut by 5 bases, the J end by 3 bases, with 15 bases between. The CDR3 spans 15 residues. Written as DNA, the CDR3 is TGCGCCAGCAGCAGGACGGGGGTACCGACAGATACGCAGTATTTT. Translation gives CASSRTGVPTDTQYF.